The text below deals with one T cell receptor (beta chain). It has no known antigen specificity. No base quality values were provided; no much bigger clone lies one nucleotide off. The entry originates in a study of vaccination and CD4 T cells after COVID-19 (dated by TCRdb to 2022 to 2024). A note on the overall study: Convalescent patients had a positive SARS-CoV-2 result on nasal swab PCR, and of these patients, nine had mild disease and one had severe disease. Overlapping spike peptide pools from SARS-CoV-2 and from the common cold coronaviruses HCoV-NL63, HCoV-OC43 and HCoV-229E were used as culture stimuli. In under twelve COVID-19 convalescent patients and a handful of infection-naive healthy vaccine recipients, researchers compared the spike-specific CD4+ TCR repertoire from before mRNA vaccination with the repertoire from after. Participants got two doses of the Pfizer-BioNTech BNT162b2 vaccine (n=8) or two doses of the Moderna mRNA-1273 vaccine (n=2). Post-vaccine blood samples were collected a median of approximately 68 days after the second vaccine dose, ranging from about 14 to 241 days. The convalescent cohort comprised six males and four females, including two Hispanic individuals, seven Caucasians, two Asians and one multiracial person. Post-COVID blood samples were collected from convalescent patients a median of around 100 days after diagnosis, with a range of roughly 35 to 161 days. Control cultures used a CEFX viral epitope pool as positive control, an HIV-1 Nef peptide pool as negative control, or no peptide. General study outcomes and caveats: Only a relatively small number of convalescent patients were included in the study, and early timepoints following natural infection were not analyzed. The median count of SARS-CoV-2-reactive clonotypes went up from 20 to 25 after infection to a few dozen after vaccination, although the change was not significant. Among the post-vaccine SARS-CoV-2-reactive clones in convalescent patients, a median around 90% showed up only after vaccination, which suggests vaccine-specific priming. In convalescent patients, nearly all vaccine-specific clones (304 of 307) were found to be mono-reactive for SARS-CoV-2 spike rather than cross-reactive with common cold coronaviruses.

CDR1 and CDR2 are read off the germline V gene as SGHTA and FQGNSA. From its cysteine to its phenylalanine, the CDR3 spans 15 amino acids. The read is trimmed to its CDR3 DNA, 45 bases read in frame from base 1. The junction shows trimming of 6 bases on V and 7 bases on J, plus 16 bases between the germline ends. Library construction relied on PCR. DNA from cultured CD4+ T cells was subjected to TCR sequencing with the Oncomine TCR Beta short-read assay at the Johns Hopkins FTIC core. Genomic DNA was extracted from the cultured CD4+ T cells with the QIAamp micro DNA kit. Oncomine TCR Beta libraries from cultured CD4+ T cells were pooled using unique dual indexes and sequenced on an Illumina iSeq 100. In the source study's methods: Non-productive sequences were filtered out, and CDR3s that did not start with C, did not end with F or W, or were shorter than 7 amino acids were discarded. Antigen-specific clonotypes were identified with the MANAFEST web application by comparing peptide-stimulated wells with reference and other culture wells. To be called positive, a clone needed an FDR below 0.05, an odds ratio above 5, and a productive frequency above 0.1% in at least two of three replicate wells. A clonotype was classed as cross-reactive if the clonotype showed significant expansion both in SARS-CoV-2 spike wells and in at least one common cold coronavirus spike condition. Similarity between CDR3 sequences was evaluated in R version 3.6.1 using Levenshtein distances (stringdist) and unrooted phylogenetic trees (ape). TCRdb reprocessed the public reads (quality trimming at Q25 with fastp, clone calling with MiXCR) and kept in-frame beta chains. Every CDR3 protein is listed once, alongside the most common genes and DNA of its rows. The V and J calls were determined by TCRdb, not by the authors. The sample table lists roughly 15,000 distinct CDR3 sequences, roughly 76% of them with a count of one. Of the sample, roughly a sixth falls within the top ten clones.

The sample's treatment or condition, from its label and the paper: approximately 11-day PBMC culture with coronavirus spike peptide pools or control peptides (ViraFEST assay). To expand antigen-specific T cells with peptide pools and then pick out the expanded clonotypes through TCR sequencing, the study relied on the ViraFEST assay. The convalescent patients' positive SARS-CoV-2 PCR tests fell between March and December 2020, which was before the Alpha, Beta and Delta variants emerged in the United States. Each well held roughly 2 million PBMCs cultured in IMDM containing roughly 5.4% human AB serum and approximately 9.4 IU/ml IL-2, with roughly 10 ug/ml peptide pools added. Half of the culture medium was replaced with fresh IL-2-containing medium on days 3 and 7. After around 11 days of culture, CD4+ T cells were isolated by negative selection using the EasySep CD4+ T cell isolation kit. Ficoll-Paque Plus gradient centrifugation was used to isolate PBMCs from whole blood, and the isolated PBMCs were then either used fresh or cryopreserved at -140C. Culture conditions were generally each tested in triplicate wells.

The TCR sequence derives from a human donor who had recovered from COVID-19. The rearrangement joined TRBV7-2 to TRBJ1-6, with no reliable assignment of the D segment. Source material: CD4+ T cells from blood, cultured in vitro. The CDR3 region: CASRPQTLDNSPLHF. The bases read TGTGCCAGCAGACCTCAGACCCTGGACAATTCACCCCTCCACTTT.